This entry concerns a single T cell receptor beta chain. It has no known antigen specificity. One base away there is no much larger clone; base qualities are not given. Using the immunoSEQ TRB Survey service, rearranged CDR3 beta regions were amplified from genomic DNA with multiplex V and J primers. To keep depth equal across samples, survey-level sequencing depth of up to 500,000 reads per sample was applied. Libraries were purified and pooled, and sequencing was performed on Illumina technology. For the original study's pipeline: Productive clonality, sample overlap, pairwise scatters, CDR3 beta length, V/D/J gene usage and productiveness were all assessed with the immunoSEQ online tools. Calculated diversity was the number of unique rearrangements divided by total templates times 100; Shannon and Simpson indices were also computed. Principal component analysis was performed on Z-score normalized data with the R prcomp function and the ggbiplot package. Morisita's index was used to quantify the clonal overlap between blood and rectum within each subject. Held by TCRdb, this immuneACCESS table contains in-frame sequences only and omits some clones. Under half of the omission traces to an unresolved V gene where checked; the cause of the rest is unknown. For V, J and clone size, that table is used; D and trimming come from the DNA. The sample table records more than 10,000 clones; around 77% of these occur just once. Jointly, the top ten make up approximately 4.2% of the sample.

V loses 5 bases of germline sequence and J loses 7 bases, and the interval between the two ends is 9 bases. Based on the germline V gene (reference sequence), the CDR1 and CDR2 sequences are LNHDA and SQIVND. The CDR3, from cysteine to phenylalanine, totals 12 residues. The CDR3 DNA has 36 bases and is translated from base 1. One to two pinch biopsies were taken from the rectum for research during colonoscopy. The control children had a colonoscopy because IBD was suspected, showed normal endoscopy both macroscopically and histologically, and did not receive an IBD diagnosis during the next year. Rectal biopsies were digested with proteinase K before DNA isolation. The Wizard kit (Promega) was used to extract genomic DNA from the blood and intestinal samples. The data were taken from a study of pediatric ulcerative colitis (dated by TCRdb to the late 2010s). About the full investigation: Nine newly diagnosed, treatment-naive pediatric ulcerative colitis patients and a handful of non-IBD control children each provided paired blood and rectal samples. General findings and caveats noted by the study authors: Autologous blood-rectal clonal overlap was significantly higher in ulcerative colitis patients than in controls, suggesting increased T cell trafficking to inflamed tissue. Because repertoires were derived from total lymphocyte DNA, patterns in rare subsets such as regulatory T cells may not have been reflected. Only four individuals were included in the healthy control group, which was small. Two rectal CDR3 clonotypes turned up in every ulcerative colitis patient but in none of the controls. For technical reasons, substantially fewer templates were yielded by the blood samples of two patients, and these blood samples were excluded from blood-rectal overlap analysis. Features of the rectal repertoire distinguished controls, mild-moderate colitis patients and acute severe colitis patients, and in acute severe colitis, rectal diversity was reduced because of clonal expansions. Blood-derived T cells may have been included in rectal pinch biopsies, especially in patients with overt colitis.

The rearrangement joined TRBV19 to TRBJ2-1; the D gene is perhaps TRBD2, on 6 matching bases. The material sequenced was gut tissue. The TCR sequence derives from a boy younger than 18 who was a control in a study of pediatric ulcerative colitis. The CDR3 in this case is CASSPGLNEQFF. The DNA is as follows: TGTGCCAGTAGTCCGGGACTTAATGAGCAGTTCTTC.